These 12 T cell receptor beta chains share one sample of origin, sequenced in a study of somatic mutations in cytotoxic T cells in rheumatoid arthritis. Sequencing used immunoSEQ multiplex PCR; TCRdb keeps in-frame clones, though not all of them. Of around 20,000 clones in the sample, about 83% were seen once. The sequencing input was CD8+ T cells sorted from blood. The receptors derive from a man aged 18 to 30 with rheumatoid arthritis.

The V call is TRBV10-3, the J call TRBJ1-1; maybe TRBD1 (6 bases). CDR1 ENHRY and CDR2 SYGVKD come from the germline V gene. The CDR3 extends over 13 amino acids. Trimming shortened V by 2 bases and J by 8 bases, and 12 bases separated the two germline ends. CDR3 sequence (DNA): TGTGCCATCAGTGAGGAGGACAGCTTAGAAGCTTTCTTT. Translating gives CAISEEDSLEAFF.

A few counts support this clone. The CDR3 sequence is CASSVAEASPLHF. The CDR3 DNA reads TGTGCCAGCAGCGTAGCTGAAGCTTCACCCCTCCACTTT. V usage is TRBV9 and J usage is TRBJ1-6; no firm D call. V lost 0 bases and J 9 bases, leaving 7 bases between the germline ends. CDR3 length: 13 residues. CDR1 SGDLS and CDR2 YYNGEE come from the germline V gene.

Comments on this clone: The junction departs from the called germline gene at one end, perhaps through a read error. The chain couples TRBV7-9 to TRBJ1-1; D unclear. The germline V gene has CDR1 SEHNR and CDR2 FQNEAQ (reference sequence). This CDR3 comprises 11 residues. The CDR3 DNA sequence: TGTGCCAGCAGTTTTAAAAGCACCATGGTGTTT. Translating it yields CASSFKSTMVF.

The chain has TRBV28 and TRBJ1-5, with TRBD1 matching 7 bases. The CDR3 is made up of 15 amino acids. With 7 bases clipped from V and 1 base from J, the junction kept 7 bases outside the gene matches. The germline gives CDR1 MDHEN, CDR2 SYDVKM. DNA of the CDR3: TGTGCCAGCAAACCAGGGGGAAAGAGCAATCAGCCCCAGCATTTT. It specifies CASKPGGKSNQPQHF.

The chain links TRBV19 to TRBJ2-3; TRBD2 might be the D (5 bases). The CDR3 consists of 13 residues. V was shortened by 3 bases and J by 6 bases, with 10 bases between the two germline ends. Germline V gene lookup returns CDR1 LNHDA and CDR2 SQIVND (reference sequence). CDR3 protein: CASSILPGDTQYF. The CDR3 DNA reads TGTGCCAGTAGTATCCTCCCGGGGGATACGCAGTATTTT.

V usage is TRBV7-2 and J usage is TRBJ2-4, with TRBD1 matching over 7 bases. This CDR3 spans 14 amino acids. The V gene's germline CDR1 is SGHTA and CDR2 FQGNSA. The V gene end was trimmed by 1 base and the J gene end by 10 bases; junction bases not matched to a gene: 7. CDR3 loop: CASSLGGGARIQYF. In DNA form, the CDR3 reads TGTGCCAGCAGCTTAGGAGGGGGCGCGCGGATTCAGTACTTC.

This rearrangement joins TRBV7-9 to TRBJ2-3; 7 bases match TRBD1. The CDR3 extends over 17 amino acids. Looked up from germline, CDR1 is SEHNR and CDR2 is FQNEAQ (reference sequence). V was clipped by 2 bases and J by 0 bases; unmatched bases: 8. CDR3: CASSLIRTGPSTDTQYF. Written as DNA, the CDR3 is TGTGCCAGCAGCTTAATCCGGACAGGACCGAGCACAGATACGCAGTATTTT.

V gene TRBV10-1 combines with J gene TRBJ2-2; the D is unclear. The length of the CDR3 is 12 residues. Germline CDR1 WNHNN, CDR2 SYGVQD (reference sequence). Trimming left V 3 bases short and J 6 bases short, with 5 bases between. CDR3 coding DNA: TGCGCCAGCAGTGATATGTCCGGGGAGCTGTTTTTT. Translating gives CASSDMSGELFF.

The V call is TRBV19, the J call TRBJ1-2, with D possibly matching TRBD1 (5 bases). The V gene's germline CDR1 is LNHDA and CDR2 SQIVND (reference sequence). The CDR3 covers 13 residues. V was pared by 11 bases and J by 5 bases, with 18 bases between. CDR3 nucleotide sequence: TGTGCCTCGAGAGTCCAGGGATTATATGGCTACACCTTC. This codes for CASRVQGLYGYTF.

This chain uses TRBV28 with TRBJ2-2; D unclear. The CDR3 loop spans 17 amino acids. Germline CDR1 reads MDHEN; CDR2 reads SYDVKM. Deletions cut 3 bases from V and 1 base from J, with 15 bases between. CDR3 residues: CASSLNTHSKNTGELFF. The CDR3 region has the DNA TGTGCCAGCAGTTTGAATACCCACTCCAAGAACACCGGGGAGCTGTTTTTT.

This rearrangement joins TRBV6-6 to TRBJ1-2; no clear D. V lost 0 bases to trimming and J lost 2 bases, with 7 bases between them. Germline V gives CDR1 MNHNY, CDR2 SVGAGI (reference sequence). The CDR3 has 14 amino acids. The CDR3: CASSYSSQNYGYTF. CDR3 nucleotides: TGTGCCAGCAGTTACTCGAGTCAGAACTATGGCTACACCTTC.

This sequence joins TRBV18 and TRBJ2-2; TRBD2 aligns across 7 bases. This CDR3 spans 17 amino acids. The V segment lost 5 bases and the J segment 2 bases; nucleotides outside the gene matches: 11. CDR1 is KGHSH and CDR2 is LQKENI in the germline V gene. In nucleotides, the CDR3 is TGTGCCAGCTCAGGACCTAATAGCGGGTTCAACACCGGGGAGCTGTTTTTT. As protein: CASSGPNSGFNTGELFF.